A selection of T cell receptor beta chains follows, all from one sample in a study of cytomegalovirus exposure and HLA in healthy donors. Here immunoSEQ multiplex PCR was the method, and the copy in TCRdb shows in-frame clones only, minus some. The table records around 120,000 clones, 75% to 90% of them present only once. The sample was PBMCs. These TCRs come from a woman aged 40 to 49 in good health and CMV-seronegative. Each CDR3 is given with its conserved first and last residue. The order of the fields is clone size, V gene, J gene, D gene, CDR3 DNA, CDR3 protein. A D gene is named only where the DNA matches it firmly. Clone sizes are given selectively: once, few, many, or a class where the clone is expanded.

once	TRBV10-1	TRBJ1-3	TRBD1	TGCGCCAGCATGAGGAACAGGGGGACCCGCTCTGGAAACACCATATATTTT	CASMRNRGTRSGNTIYF
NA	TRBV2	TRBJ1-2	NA	TGTGCCAGTCCAGCGAAGGTTGGTTACAGGGATGGCTACACCTTC	CASPAKVGYRDGYTF
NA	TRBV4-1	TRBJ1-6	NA	TGCGCCAGCAGCCTCCAGCACAGGGATAATTCACCCCTCCACTTT	CASSLQHRDNSPLHF
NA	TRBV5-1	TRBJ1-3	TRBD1	TGCCCCAGCAGCTGGGGGACAGGCAGAGGAAACACCATATATTTT	CPSSWGTGRGNTIYF
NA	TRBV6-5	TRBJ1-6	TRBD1	TGTGCCAGCAGGCAGCAGGGGGAGCGGTCACCCCTCCACTTT	CASRQQGERSPLHF
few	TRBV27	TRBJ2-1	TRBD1	TGTGCCAGCGGCAGGGGGTACAATGAGCAGTTCTTC	CASGRGYNEQFF
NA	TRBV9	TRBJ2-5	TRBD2	TGTGCCAGCAGTCGAAGCGGGGGGTTCCAAGAGACCCAGTACTTC	CASSRSGGFQETQYF
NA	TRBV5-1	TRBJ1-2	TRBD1	TGCGCCAGCAGCTTGGCCTTGGCAGGGGGCGCCCCCTATGGCTACACCTTC	CASSLALAGGAPYGYTF
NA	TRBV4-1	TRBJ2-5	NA	TGCGCCAGCAGCTCGGACGGTAGGGGCTTGGAGACCCAGTACTTC	CASSSDGRGLETQYF
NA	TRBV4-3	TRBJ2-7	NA	TGCGCCAGCAGCGAGCAGGCTTACTACGAGCAGTACTTC	CASSEQAYYEQYF
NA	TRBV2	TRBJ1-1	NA	TGTGCCAGCAGCAGACATAGAACTGAAGCTTTCTTT	CASSRHRTEAFF
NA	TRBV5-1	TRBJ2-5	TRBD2	TGCGCCAGCCTCGGGGAGGGCCCTCGTGAGACCCAGTACTTC	CASLGEGPRETQYF
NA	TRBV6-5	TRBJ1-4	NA	TGTGCCAGCAGTTACTCAGGACAGTTAAATGAAAAACTGTTTTTT	CASSYSGQLNEKLFF
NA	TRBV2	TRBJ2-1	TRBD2	TGTGCCACCATACTAGCGGGAGGGGAGAATGAGCAGTTCTTC	CATILAGGENEQFF
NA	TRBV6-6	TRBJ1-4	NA	TGTGCCAGCAGTTACACCCAGGGGAGTAATGAAAAACTGTTTTTT	CASSYTQGSNEKLFF
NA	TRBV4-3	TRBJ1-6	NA	TGCGCCAGCAGCGCGGGGGGGAATTATTCACCCCTCCACTTT	CASSAGGNYSPLHF
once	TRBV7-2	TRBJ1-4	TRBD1	TGTGCCAGCAGCCCCAGACAGGGGGGAGCAACTAATGAAAAACTGTTTTTT	CASSPRQGGATNEKLFF
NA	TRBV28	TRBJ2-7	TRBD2	TGTGCCAGCAGTTCGTCGGGAGGGGTCTCCTACGAGCAGTACTTC	CASSSSGGVSYEQYF
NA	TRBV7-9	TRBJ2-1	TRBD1	TGTGCCAGCAGCTCCCCGCAGGGGGCGCGGTACAATGAGCAGTTCTTC	CASSSPQGARYNEQFF
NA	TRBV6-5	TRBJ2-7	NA	TGTGCCAGCAGTTACTCGTTTCTGGAGGGCGAGCAGTACTTC	CASSYSFLEGEQYF
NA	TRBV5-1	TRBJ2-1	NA	TGCGCCAGCAGCTTGGTGGGGGAGGCGGAGTTCTTC	CASSLVGEAEFF
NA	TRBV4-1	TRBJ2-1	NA	TGCGCCAGCAGTTCCGCGTACAATGAGCAGTTCTTC	CASSSAYNEQFF
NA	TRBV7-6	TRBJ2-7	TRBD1	TGTGCCAGCAGCCGAATGGGACAGGGGGCCTACGAGCAGTACTTC	CASSRMGQGAYEQYF
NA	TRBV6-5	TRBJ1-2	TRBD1	TGTGCCAGCAGTTACTCGAGACAGGGAATTAACTATGGCTACACCTTC	CASSYSRQGINYGYTF
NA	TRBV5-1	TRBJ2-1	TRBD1	TGCGCCAGCAGCAGTAGCAGGGGGCCGAGCGGAATGTACAATGAGCAGTTCTTC	CASSSSRGPSGMYNEQFF
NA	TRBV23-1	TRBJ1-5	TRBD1	TGCGCCAGCAGTCAAACCCCTTGGGGGACAGATGAGTGTCAGCCCCAGCATTTT	CASSQTPWGTDECQPQHF
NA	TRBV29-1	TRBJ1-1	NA	TGCAGCTCTACAGGAGGGGCAAACACTGAAGCTTTCTTT	CSSTGGANTEAFF
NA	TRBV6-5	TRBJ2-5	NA	TGTGCCAGCAGTTTAAGAGGGGAGACCCAGTACTTC	CASSLRGETQYF
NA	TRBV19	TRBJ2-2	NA	TGTGCCAGTAGTATGAGTAGTAACCTGTTTTTT	CASSMSSNLFF
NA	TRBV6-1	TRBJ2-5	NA	TGTGCCAGCAGTGAAGTTCGGGAGACCCAGTACTTC	CASSEVRETQYF
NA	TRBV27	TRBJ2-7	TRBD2	TGTGCCAGCAGTTTATCGGGAGGGAGGGCAAACGAGCAGTACTTC	CASSLSGGRANEQYF
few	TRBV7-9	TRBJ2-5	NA	TGTGCCAGCAGCTTAAAATCGGGGTACCAAGAGACCCAGTACTTC	CASSLKSGYQETQYF
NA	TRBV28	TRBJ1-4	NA	TGTGCCACCTACGGGGTGGGCGAAAAACTGTTTTTT	CATYGVGEKLFF
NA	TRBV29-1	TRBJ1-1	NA	TGCAGCGTCGCACAGGGAGCCAACACTGAAGCTTTCTTT	CSVAQGANTEAFF
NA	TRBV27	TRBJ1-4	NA	TGTGCCAGCAGTTTAGAGGCAGTTCCAACTAATGAAAAACTGTTTTTT	CASSLEAVPTNEKLFF
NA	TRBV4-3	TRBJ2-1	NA	TGCGCCAGCAGTCCAAGGCGGGGACACAATGAGCAGTTCTTC	CASSPRRGHNEQFF
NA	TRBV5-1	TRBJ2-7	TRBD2	TGCGCCAGCAGCCGAGGTCTAGCGGGGTACGAGCAGTACTTC	CASSRGLAGYEQYF
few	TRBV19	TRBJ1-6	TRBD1	TGTGCCAGTAGTGGATGGACAGGAACCGATTCACCCCTCCACTTT	CASSGWTGTDSPLHF
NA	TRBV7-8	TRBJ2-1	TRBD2	TGTGCCAGCAGCCGCCTACTAGCGGGAGGATTGAATGAGCAGTTCTTC	CASSRLLAGGLNEQFF
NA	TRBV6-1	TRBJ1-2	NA	TGTGCCAGCCTTTTGCATGGACTGAACTATGGCTACACCTTC	CASLLHGLNYGYTF
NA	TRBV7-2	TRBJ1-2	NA	TGTGCCAGCAGCTTAGTTCAGGATGGCTACACCTTC	CASSLVQDGYTF
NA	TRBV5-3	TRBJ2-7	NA	TGTGCCAGAAGCTTGTGGCGCGGCGTCCACGAGCAGTACTTC	CARSLWRGVHEQYF
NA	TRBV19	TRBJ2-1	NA	TGTGCCAGTAGTATAGATGCGCCTCTAGCGTTGGGAAATGAGCAGTTCTTC	CASSIDAPLALGNEQFF
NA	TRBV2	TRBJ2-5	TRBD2	TGTGCCAGCAGTCCTCTGACTAGCGGAAAAGAGACCCAGTACTTC	CASSPLTSGKETQYF
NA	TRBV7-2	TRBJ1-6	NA	TGTGCCAGCAGCTTAACTGGGGCCCCTAATAATTCACCCCTCCACTTT	CASSLTGAPNNSPLHF
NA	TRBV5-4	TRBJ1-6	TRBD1	TGTGCCAGCAGCTCATGGACAGGTTATTCACCCCTCCACTTT	CASSSWTGYSPLHF
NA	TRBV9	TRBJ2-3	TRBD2	TGTGCCAGCAGCGTAGGACTAGCATTCACAGATACGCAGTATTTT	CASSVGLAFTDTQYF
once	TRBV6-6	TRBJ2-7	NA	TGTGCCAGCAGTTACCGGCCCGGGAGAGACACTAAGGAGTACTTC	CASSYRPGRDTKEYF
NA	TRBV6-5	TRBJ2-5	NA	TGTGCCAGCAGTTACTCGGGCTATGCTGAGACCCAGTACTTC	CASSYSGYAETQYF
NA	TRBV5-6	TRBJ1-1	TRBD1	TGTGCCAGCAGCTACCTCGACAGGGGAAACACTGAAGCTTTCTTT	CASSYLDRGNTEAFF
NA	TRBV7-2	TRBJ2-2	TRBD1	TGTGCCAGCAGCCAGACAGGGTCGGGGACCGGGGAGCTGTTTTTT	CASSQTGSGTGELFF
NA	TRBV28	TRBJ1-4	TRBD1	TGTGCCAGCAGCACCGGGACAGCTCTTGAAAAACTGTTTTTT	CASSTGTALEKLFF
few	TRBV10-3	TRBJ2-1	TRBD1	TGTGCCATCAGGACCTCGGACAGGGGGCTAATCAATGAGCAGTTCTTC	CAIRTSDRGLINEQFF